The rows below give T cell receptor beta chains drawn from one sample of a study of shared clonotypes between healthy human individuals. Data came from immunoSEQ multiplex PCR; TCRdb stores just in-frame clones and leaves some out. This sample yields 2 million to 3 million clones, of which 85% to 95% are seen a single time; roughly 0.14% belongs to the top ten. Sequences were obtained from naive CD4+ T cells sorted from blood. Every receptor here comes from a man aged 18 to 30 in good health. Both conserved end residues are part of each CDR3. D genes are given only for firm matches. For some rows the clone size is stated as once, few or many, or as a class when expanded; others skip it.

TRBV9	NA	NA	TRBJ2-3	CASREGIWGTDTQYF	TGTGCCAGCAGGGAGGGGATATGGGGCACAGATACGCAGTATTTT
TRBV9	NA	NA	TRBJ2-1	CASSATGLEQFF	TGTGCCAGCAGTGCTACTGGTCTCGAGCAGTTCTTC
TRBV30	NA	NA	TRBJ2-5	CAWSVYLGPQETQYF	TGTGCCTGGAGTGTTTACCTAGGGCCCCAAGAGACCCAGTACTTC
TRBV30	NA	TRBD1	TRBJ1-3	CAWSVDRAGNTIYF	TGTGCCTGGAGTGTAGACAGGGCTGGAAACACCATATATTTT
TRBV5-3	NA	TRBD2	TRBJ2-1	CARSFLSSGSSYNEQFF	TGTGCCAGAAGCTTTTTATCTAGCGGGAGCTCCTACAATGAGCAGTTCTTC
TRBV2	few	NA	TRBJ2-2	CASSEGTSGELFF	TGTGCCAGCAGTGAAGGGACCTCGGGGGAGCTGTTTTTT
TRBV6-5	NA	TRBD1	TRBJ1-2	CASSYSGGNYGYTF	TGTGCCAGCAGTTACTCAGGGGGCAACTATGGCTACACCTTC
TRBV30	few	NA	TRBJ1-1	CAWSVPLGGTEAFF	TGTGCCTGGAGTGTACCCCTCGGGGGCACTGAAGCTTTCTTT
TRBV30	NA	NA	TRBJ1-2	CACFGQSLGYTF	TGTGCCTGTTTCGGACAGAGCTTGGGCTACACCTTC
TRBV4-1	NA	NA	TRBJ2-1	CASSQPGAPIDEQFF	TGCGCCAGCAGCCAACCCGGGGCACCCATCGATGAGCAGTTCTTC